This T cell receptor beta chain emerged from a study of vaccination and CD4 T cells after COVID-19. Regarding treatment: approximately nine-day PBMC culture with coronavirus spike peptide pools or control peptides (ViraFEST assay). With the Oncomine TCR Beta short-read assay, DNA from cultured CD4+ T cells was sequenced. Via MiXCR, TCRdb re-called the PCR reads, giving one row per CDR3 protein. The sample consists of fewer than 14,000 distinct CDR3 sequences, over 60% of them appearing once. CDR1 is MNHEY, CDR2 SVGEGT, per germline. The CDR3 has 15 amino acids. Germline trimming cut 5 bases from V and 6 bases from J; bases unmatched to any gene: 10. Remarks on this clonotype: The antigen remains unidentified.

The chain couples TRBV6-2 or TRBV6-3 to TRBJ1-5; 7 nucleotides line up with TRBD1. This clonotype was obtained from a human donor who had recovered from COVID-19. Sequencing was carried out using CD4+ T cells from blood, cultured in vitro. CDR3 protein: CASSPGRGRGQPQHF. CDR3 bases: TGTGCCAGCAGTCCTGGGAGGGGGCGCGGTCAGCCCCAGCATTTT.